This is a list of T cell receptor beta chains from one sample in a study of OX40 agonist ivuxolimab in advanced cancers. The method was immunoSEQ multiplex PCR; TCRdb's version includes in-frame clones alone and lacks a portion of them. The table lists around 31,000 clones, approximately 89% of them singletons. The sequences come from CD4+ or CD8+ T cells sorted from blood, collected in a trial of the OX40 agonist ivuxolimab. All receptors derive from an adult with an advanced solid tumor such as melanoma, head and neck, liver or kidney cancer. Each CDR3 is given with its conserved first and last residue. The order of the fields is J gene, V gene, clone size, D gene, CDR3 DNA, CDR3 protein. The D gene is left open where the match is weak. Only some rows state a clone size, as once, few, many or a class for expanded clones.

J gene: TRBJ2-7
V gene: TRBV6-5
clone size: few
D gene: TRBD2
CDR3 DNA: TGTGCCAGCACCGCGGTGGGGGGGGAGCAGTACTTC
CDR3 protein: CASTAVGGEQYF

J gene: TRBJ2-1
V gene: TRBV25-1
clone size: once
D gene: NA
CDR3 DNA: TGTGCCAGCAGGGCCTCAAACCTGGATGGGCTACGCTACAATGAGCAGTTCTTC
CDR3 protein: CASRASNLDGLRYNEQFF

J gene: TRBJ2-1
V gene: TRBV28
clone size: NA
D gene: NA
CDR3 DNA: TGTGCCAGTTGGACTAGACAGGGGCGATCCTACAATGAGCAGTTCTTC
CDR3 protein: CASWTRQGRSYNEQFF

J gene: TRBJ1-1
V gene: TRBV19
clone size: few
D gene: NA
CDR3 DNA: TGTGCCAGTAGGTCGGGTAACACTGAAGCTTTCTTT
CDR3 protein: CASRSGNTEAFF

J gene: TRBJ2-2
V gene: TRBV12-5
clone size: once
D gene: NA
CDR3 DNA: TGTGCTAGTGGTTTGGTGGGGGCCTACACCGGGGAGCTGTTTTTT
CDR3 protein: CASGLVGAYTGELFF

J gene: TRBJ2-1
V gene: TRBV6-6
clone size: NA
D gene: TRBD2
CDR3 DNA: TGTGCCAGCAGCCCGCGGGACTATAGTCTTGAGCAGTTCTTC
CDR3 protein: CASSPRDYSLEQFF

J gene: TRBJ2-1
V gene: TRBV4-2
clone size: NA
D gene: TRBD1
CDR3 DNA: TGTGCCAGCAGCCAAGGCTTCCAGGGGGAATCCTACAATGAGCAGTTCTTC
CDR3 protein: CASSQGFQGESYNEQFF

J gene: TRBJ2-4
V gene: TRBV19
clone size: once
D gene: TRBD1
CDR3 DNA: TGTGCCAGTTATGACAGGGCTAAAAACATTCAGTACTTC
CDR3 protein: CASYDRAKNIQYF

J gene: TRBJ2-7
V gene: TRBV11-3
clone size: NA
D gene: TRBD1
CDR3 DNA: TGTGCCAGCAGCTACGACAGGGCGGGCGAGCAGTACTTC
CDR3 protein: CASSYDRAGEQYF

J gene: TRBJ2-2
V gene: TRBV6-5
clone size: once
D gene: NA
CDR3 DNA: TGTGCCAGCAGGCGGGGTTTAGAAACCGGGGAGCTGTTTTTT
CDR3 protein: CASRRGLETGELFF

J gene: TRBJ1-1
V gene: TRBV4-1
clone size: NA
D gene: NA
CDR3 DNA: TGCGCCAGCAGCCAAGAAACAGTCCACACTGAAGCTTTCTTT
CDR3 protein: CASSQETVHTEAFF

J gene: TRBJ2-7
V gene: TRBV7-9
clone size: NA
D gene: TRBD2
CDR3 DNA: TGTGCCAGCAGCCTGTTGACTAGCGGGGGATTAGGGCAGTACTTC
CDR3 protein: CASSLLTSGGLGQYF

J gene: TRBJ2-1
V gene: TRBV7-9
clone size: NA
D gene: TRBD2
CDR3 DNA: TGTGCCAGCAGCTTGGGAAGCGGGGGGCCATGGGGTGAGCAGTTCTTC
CDR3 protein: CASSLGSGGPWGEQFF

J gene: TRBJ1-5
V gene: TRBV2
clone size: NA
D gene: NA
CDR3 DNA: TGTGCCAGCAGTGAGGGAGGGGTTTCCCAGCATTTT
CDR3 protein: CASSEGGVSQHF

J gene: TRBJ1-3
V gene: TRBV29-1
clone size: NA
D gene: NA
CDR3 DNA: TGCAGCGTTGCAACCCGGGACACCCTTAACACCATATATTTT
CDR3 protein: CSVATRDTLNTIYF

J gene: TRBJ1-2
V gene: TRBV29-1
clone size: NA
D gene: NA
CDR3 DNA: TGCAGCGTTGGCGGTCAGGGTAGTTCCTACGGCTACACCTTC
CDR3 protein: CSVGGQGSSYGYTF

J gene: TRBJ2-2
V gene: TRBV15
clone size: NA
D gene: NA
CDR3 DNA: TGTGCCACCAGCAGATCGAAGGGAACCGGGGAGCTGTTTTTT
CDR3 protein: CATSRSKGTGELFF

J gene: TRBJ2-2
V gene: TRBV7-9
clone size: NA
D gene: TRBD1
CDR3 DNA: TGTGCCAGCAGCCCCTACAGGGGCCCGAACACCGGGGAGCTGTTTTTT
CDR3 protein: CASSPYRGPNTGELFF

J gene: TRBJ2-7
V gene: TRBV6-5
clone size: NA
D gene: TRBD2
CDR3 DNA: TGTGCCAGCAGTTACTCTGAGCGGGAGGGATGGGAGCAGTACTTC
CDR3 protein: CASSYSEREGWEQYF

J gene: TRBJ2-7
V gene: TRBV7-9
clone size: NA
D gene: NA
CDR3 DNA: TGTGCCAGCAACTGGGACGTTTCCTACGAGCAGTACTTC
CDR3 protein: CASNWDVSYEQYF

J gene: TRBJ2-3
V gene: TRBV7-3
clone size: NA
D gene: TRBD2
CDR3 DNA: TGTGCCAGCAGCCTAGCGGGGGGATACACAGATACGCAGTATTTT
CDR3 protein: CASSLAGGYTDTQYF

J gene: TRBJ1-2
V gene: TRBV7-9
clone size: NA
D gene: NA
CDR3 DNA: TGTGCCAGCAGCCCTACAGGGAACTATGGCTACACCTTC
CDR3 protein: CASSPTGNYGYTF

J gene: TRBJ2-2
V gene: TRBV28
clone size: NA
D gene: NA
CDR3 DNA: TGTGCCAGCAGTTTTTCTGGGGAGCTGTTTTTT
CDR3 protein: CASSFSGELFF